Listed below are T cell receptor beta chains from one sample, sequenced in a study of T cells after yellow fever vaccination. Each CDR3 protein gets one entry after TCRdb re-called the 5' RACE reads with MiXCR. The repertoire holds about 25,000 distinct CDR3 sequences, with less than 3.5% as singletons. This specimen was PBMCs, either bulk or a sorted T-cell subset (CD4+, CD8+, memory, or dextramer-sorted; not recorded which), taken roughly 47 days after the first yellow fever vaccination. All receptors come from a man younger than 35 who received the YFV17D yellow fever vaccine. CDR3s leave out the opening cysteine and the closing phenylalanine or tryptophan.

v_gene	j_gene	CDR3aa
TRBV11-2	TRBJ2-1	ASSLSFVRGMQF
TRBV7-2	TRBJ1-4	ASSLGTVNEKLF
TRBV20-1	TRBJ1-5	SARVFMGGNQPQH
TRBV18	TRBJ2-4	ASSPQGKNIQY
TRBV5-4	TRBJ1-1	ASSLGGGRNTEAF
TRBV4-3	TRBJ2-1	ASSRHGLAVYNEQF
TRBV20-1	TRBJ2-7	SARSYSGYEQY
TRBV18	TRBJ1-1	ASSPPRTGAGTEAF
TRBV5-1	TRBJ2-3	ASSLGRTADTQY
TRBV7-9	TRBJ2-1	ASSSGLAGLSYNEQF
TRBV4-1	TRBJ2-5	ASSQGPPETGRQETQY
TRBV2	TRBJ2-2	ASSLTEANTGELF
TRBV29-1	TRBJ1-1	SANPRTGGEAF
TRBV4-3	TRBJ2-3	ASSPGPTDTQY
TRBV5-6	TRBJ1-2	ASSLDRDGYT
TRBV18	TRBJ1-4	ASSPHRGEKLF
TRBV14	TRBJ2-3	ASSQDYVNTQY
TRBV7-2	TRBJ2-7	ASSLGNAGGTISYEQY
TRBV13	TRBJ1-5	ASSRPTGSGRWPQH
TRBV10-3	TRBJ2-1	ASQGQIEYNEQF
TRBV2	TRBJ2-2	ASILDGGELF
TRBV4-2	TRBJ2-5	ASSQGSAGETQY
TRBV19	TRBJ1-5	ASSITPGQGRGNQPQH
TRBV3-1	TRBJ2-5	ASSRDRREETQY
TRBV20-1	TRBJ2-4	SARDWGQGMNIQY
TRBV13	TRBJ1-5	ACWSWGQGGRTDQPQH
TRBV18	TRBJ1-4	ASSPLADRRNEKLF
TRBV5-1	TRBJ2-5	ASSLRQGGETQY
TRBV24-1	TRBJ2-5	ATSDATGPNEETQY
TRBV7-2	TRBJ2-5	ASSLAISGGTETQY
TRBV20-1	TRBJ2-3	TARDPSGGATDTQY
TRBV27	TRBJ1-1	ASSLGGGMNTEAF
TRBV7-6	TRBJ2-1	ASGPDSSSYNEQF
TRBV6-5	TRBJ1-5	ASSSQKPQH
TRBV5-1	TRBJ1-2	ASSFLTSDYGYT
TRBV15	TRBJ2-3	ATSVQRVDTQY
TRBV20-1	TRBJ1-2	SARVRENYGYT
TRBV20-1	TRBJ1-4	SARDPGSGEKLF
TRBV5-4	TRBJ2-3	ASSLAGGSGADTQY
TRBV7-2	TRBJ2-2	ASSLVNSGELF
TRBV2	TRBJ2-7	ASTQGGHLYEQY
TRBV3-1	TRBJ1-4	ASSQREKLF
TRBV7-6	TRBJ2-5	ASSLQGETQY
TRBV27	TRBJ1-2	ASSARRGWSFDGYT
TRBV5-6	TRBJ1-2	ASSLTLSAGYT
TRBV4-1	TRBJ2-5	ASSQDGARKETQY
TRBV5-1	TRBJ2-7	ASSLGDTGNEQY
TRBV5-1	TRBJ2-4	ASSPTSGKNIQY
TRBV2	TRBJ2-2	ASSDGTPGNTGELF
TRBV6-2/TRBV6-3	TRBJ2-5	ASRRTSGETQY
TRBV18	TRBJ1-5	ASSRAGVGNQPQH
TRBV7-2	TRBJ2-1	ASSLATGFVEQF